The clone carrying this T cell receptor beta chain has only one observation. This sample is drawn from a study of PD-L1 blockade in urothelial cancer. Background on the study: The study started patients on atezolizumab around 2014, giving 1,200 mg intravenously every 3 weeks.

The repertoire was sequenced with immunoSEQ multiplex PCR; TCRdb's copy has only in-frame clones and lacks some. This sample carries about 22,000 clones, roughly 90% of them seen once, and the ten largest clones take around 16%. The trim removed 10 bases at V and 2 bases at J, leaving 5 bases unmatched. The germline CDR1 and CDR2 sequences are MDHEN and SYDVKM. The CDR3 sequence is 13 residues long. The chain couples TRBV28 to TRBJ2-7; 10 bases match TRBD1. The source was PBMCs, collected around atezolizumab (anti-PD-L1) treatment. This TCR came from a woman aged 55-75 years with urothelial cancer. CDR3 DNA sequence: TGTGCCACGGCTGGACAGGGGGCCTACGAGCAGTACTTC. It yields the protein CATAGQGAYEQYF.